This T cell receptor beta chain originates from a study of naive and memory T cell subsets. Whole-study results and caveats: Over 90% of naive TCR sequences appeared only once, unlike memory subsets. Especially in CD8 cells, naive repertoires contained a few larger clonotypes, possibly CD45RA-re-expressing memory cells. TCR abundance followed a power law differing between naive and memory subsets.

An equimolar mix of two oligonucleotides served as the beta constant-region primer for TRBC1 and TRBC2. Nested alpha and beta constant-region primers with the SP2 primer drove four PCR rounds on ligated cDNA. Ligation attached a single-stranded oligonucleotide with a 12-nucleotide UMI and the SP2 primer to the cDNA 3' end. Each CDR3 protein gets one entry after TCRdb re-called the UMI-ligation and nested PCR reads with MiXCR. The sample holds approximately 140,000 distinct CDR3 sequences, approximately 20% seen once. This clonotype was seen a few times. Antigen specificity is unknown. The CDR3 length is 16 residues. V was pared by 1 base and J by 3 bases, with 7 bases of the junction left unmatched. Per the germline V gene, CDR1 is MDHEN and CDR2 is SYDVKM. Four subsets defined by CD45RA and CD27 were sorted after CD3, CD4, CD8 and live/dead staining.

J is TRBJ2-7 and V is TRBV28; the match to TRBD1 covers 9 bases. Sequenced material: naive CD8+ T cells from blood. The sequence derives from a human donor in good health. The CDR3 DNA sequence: TGTGCCAGCAGTTTATTGGGGACAGGGAACGACTACGAGCAGTACTTC. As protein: CASSLLGTGNDYEQYF.